This T cell receptor beta chain was obtained from a study of CD4 T cells in relation to SARS-CoV-2 and coronaviruses. Clones were sequenced by immunoSEQ multiplex PCR, and TCRdb holds only the in-frame ones, with some missing. The table shows 15,000 to 17,000 clones, with about four fifths occurring only once. The table lists this clone with a count of one. What it binds is unknown. CD4+ T cells from unexposed donors were obtained before the COVID-19 pandemic (2011-2018). Isolation of CD4+ T cells took place after nine to ten days in culture. The sequence was obtained from a human donor in good health. The sequenced sample consisted of CD4+ T cells from PBMCs, cultured in vitro.

CDR3 nucleotide sequence: TGTGCCACCAGTGTCCCGCCCCAGAATGGGGGCCTTCACAATGAGCAGTTCTTC. Translated, it gives CATSVPPQNGGLHNEQFF. The V call is TRBV24-1, the J call TRBJ2-1; possibly TRBD1 for D (6 bases). V was pared by 5 bases and J by 5 bases, with 24 bases between. Germline values: CDR1 KGHDR, CDR2 SFDVKD. The CDR3 contains 18 residues.